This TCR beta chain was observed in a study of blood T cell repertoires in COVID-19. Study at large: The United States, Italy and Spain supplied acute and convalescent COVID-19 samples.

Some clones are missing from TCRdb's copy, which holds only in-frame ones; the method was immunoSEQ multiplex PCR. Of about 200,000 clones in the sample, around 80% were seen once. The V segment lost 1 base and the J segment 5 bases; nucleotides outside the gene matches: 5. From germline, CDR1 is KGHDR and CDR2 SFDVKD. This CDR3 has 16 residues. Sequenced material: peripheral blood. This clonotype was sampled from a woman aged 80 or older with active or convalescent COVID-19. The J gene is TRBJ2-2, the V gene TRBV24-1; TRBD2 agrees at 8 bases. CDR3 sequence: CATSDFGGARTGELFF. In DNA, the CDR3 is TGTGCCACCAGTGATTTCGGGGGGGCCCGAACCGGGGAGCTGTTTTTT.